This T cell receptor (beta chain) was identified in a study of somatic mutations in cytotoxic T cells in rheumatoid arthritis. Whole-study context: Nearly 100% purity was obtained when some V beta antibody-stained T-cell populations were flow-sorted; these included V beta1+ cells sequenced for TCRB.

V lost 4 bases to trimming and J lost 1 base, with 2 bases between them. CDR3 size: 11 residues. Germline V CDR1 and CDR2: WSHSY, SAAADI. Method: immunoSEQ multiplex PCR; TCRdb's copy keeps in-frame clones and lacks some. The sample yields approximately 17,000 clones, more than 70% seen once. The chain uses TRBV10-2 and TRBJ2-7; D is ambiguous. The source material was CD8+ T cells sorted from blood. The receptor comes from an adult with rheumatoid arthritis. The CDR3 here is CASSASYEQYF. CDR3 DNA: TGCGCCAGCAGTGCATCCTACGAGCAGTACTTC.